The entry that follows covers one T cell receptor beta chain sequence. This CDR3 region has 11 residues. V dropped 3 bases and J dropped 7 bases, with 7 bases sitting between them. This sample was included in a study of blood T cell repertoires in COVID-19. Across the whole study: Nucleic acid was either cDNA or gDNA, and it came from T cells, B-cell-depleted T cells, or PBMCs.

Profiling relied on immunoSEQ multiplex PCR, and the TCRdb table lists in-frame clones only, not all of them. This table has 35,000 to 50,000 clones, about 90% appearing once. The chain has TRBV12-3 or TRBV12-4 and TRBJ2-7; weak D call: TRBD2 (6 bases). This TCR derives from a woman aged 25 to 39 in a cohort sampled during active COVID-19. Sequencing was done on a sample of peripheral blood. The CDR3 is CASSFRGEQYF. The CDR3 DNA is TGTGCCAGCAGTTTTCGGGGGGAGCAGTACTTC.